The clone carrying this T cell receptor (beta chain) was picked up many times. Antigen unknown. The data derive from a study of T-cell reconstitution after alpha-beta-depleted transplantation in children. Study conclusions and caveats: About two months after transplant, alpha-beta T cells reportedly came from several hundred expanded graft clones. Some patients' high day-60 TCRbeta diversity was traced to surviving recipient T cells and thymic progenitors. The main origin of T-cell counts and diversity one year after transplant was newly produced T cells.

Trimming pared 4 bases from V and 0 bases from J, leaving 18 bases between. Germline V CDR1 and CDR2: MDHEN, SYDVKM. This CDR3 region has 17 residues. Preparation of the TCRbeta library was carried out with unique molecular identifiers. MiXCR was run by TCRdb on the PCR reads, yielding one entry per CDR3 protein. The table shows 200,000 or so distinct CDR3 sequences, with around 5.9% occurring only once. The rearrangement links TRBV28 to TRBJ2-5; D ambiguous. The sequences come from PBMCs, collected before TCRalphabeta/CD19-depleted stem cell transplant. The receptor was derived from a girl under three years old with combined immunodeficiency, due to receive a stem cell transplant. The DNA of the CDR3 is TGTGCCAGCAGTTCTACGTTCGGCCCGATATACCAAGAGACCCAGTACTTC. It is translated as CASSSTFGPIYQETQYF.